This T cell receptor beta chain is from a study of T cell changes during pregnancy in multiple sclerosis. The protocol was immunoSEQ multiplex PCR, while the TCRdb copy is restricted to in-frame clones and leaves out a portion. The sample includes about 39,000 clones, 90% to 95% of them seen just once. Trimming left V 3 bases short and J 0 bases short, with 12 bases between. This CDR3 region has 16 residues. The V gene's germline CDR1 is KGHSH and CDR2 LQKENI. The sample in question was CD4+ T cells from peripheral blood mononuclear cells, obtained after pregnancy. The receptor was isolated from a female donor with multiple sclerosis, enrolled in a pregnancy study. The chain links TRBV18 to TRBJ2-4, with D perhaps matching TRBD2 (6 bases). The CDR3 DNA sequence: TGTGCCAGCTCACCCCGGGCGGGGTTAGCCAAAAACATTCAGTACTTC. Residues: CASSPRAGLAKNIQYF.